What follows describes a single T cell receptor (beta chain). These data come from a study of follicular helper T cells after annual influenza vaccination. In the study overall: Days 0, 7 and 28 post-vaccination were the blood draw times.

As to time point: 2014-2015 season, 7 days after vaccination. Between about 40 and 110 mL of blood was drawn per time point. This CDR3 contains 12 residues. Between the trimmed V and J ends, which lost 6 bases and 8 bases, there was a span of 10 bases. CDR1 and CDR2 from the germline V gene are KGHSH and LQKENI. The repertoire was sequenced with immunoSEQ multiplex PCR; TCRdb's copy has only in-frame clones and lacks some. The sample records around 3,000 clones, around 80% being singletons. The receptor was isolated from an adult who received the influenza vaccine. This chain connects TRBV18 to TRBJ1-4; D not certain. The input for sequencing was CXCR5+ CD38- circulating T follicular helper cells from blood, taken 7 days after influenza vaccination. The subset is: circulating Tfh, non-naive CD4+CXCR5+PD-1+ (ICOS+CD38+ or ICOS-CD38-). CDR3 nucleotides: TGTGCCAGCTCTCCTGCGGGGGAAAAACTGTTTTTT. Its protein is CASSPAGEKLFF.